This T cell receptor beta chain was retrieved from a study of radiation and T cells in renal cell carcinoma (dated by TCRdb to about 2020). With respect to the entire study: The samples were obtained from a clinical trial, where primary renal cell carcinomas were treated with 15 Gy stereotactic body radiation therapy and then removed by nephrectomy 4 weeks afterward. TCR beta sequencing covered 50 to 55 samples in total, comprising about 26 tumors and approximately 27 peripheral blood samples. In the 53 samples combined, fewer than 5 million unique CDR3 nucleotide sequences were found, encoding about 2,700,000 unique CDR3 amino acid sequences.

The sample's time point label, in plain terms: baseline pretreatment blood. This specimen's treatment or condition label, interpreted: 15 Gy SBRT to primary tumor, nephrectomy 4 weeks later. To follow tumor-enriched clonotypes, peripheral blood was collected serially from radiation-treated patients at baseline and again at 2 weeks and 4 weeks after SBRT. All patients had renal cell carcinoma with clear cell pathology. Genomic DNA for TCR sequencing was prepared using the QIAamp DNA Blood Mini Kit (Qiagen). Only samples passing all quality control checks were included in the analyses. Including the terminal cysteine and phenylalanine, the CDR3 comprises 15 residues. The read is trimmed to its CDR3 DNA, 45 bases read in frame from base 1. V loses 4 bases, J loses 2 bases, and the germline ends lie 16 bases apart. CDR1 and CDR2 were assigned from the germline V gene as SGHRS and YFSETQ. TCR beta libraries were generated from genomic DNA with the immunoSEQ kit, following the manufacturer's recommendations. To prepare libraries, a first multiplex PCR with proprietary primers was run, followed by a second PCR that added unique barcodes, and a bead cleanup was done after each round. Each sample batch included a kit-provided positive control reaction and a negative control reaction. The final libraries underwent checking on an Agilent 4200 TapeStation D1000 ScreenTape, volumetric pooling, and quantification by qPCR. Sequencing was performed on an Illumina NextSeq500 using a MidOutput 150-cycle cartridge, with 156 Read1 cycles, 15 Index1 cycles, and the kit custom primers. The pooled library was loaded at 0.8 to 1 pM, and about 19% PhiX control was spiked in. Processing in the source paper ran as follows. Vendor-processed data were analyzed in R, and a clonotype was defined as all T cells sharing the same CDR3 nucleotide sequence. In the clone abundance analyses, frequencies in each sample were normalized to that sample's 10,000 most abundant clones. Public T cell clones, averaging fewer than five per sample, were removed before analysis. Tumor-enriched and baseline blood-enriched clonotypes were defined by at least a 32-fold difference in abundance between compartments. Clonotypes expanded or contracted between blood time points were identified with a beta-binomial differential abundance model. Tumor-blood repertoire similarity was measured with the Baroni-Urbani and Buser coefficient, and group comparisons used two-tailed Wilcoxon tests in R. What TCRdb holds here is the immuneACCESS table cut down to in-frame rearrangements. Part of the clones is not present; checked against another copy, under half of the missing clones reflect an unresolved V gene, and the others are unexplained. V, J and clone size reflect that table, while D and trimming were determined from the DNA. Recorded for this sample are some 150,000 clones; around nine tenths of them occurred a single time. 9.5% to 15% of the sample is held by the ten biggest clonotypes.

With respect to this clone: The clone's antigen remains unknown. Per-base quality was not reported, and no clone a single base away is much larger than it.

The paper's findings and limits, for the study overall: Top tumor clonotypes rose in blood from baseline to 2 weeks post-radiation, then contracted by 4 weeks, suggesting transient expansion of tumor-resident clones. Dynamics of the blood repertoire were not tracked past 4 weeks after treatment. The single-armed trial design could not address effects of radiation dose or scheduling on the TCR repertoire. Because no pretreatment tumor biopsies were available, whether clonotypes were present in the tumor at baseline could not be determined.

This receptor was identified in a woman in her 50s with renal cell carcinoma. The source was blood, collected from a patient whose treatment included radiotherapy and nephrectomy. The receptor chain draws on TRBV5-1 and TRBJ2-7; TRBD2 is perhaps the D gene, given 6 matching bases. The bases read TGCGCCAGCAGCGGGTGGGGGACTGGACCCTACGAGCAGTACTTC. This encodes CASSGWGTGPYEQYF.